Given below is one TCR beta chain in context. Its antigen is as yet unknown. The CDR3 consists of 13 residues. Germline loops: CDR1 ENHRY, CDR2 SYGVKD. V lost 0 bases, J lost 0 bases, and 3 bases lay in between. This record comes from a study of PD-L1 blockade in urothelial cancer. Overall study: Patients with male sex and bladder-origin urothelial cancer accounted for most of the roughly 30 enrolled. Blood was analyzed 3 weeks (second dose) and 6 weeks after treatment start. Notes on the study in general: Having blood TCR clonality under the median before treatment predicted better survival.

Time point indicated: peripheral blood 6 weeks after treatment start. Synthetically made TCR analog templates were put into each PCR as spikes. Profiled with immunoSEQ multiplex PCR; TCRdb holds only in-frame clones, not every one. Of about 45,000 clones in the sample, around 82% were seen once. The chain combines TRBV10-3 with TRBJ2-7; D ambiguous. The TCR was taken from a man in his sixties with urothelial cancer. The input for sequencing was PBMCs, taken around atezolizumab (anti-PD-L1) treatment. The CDR3 is CAISESGSYEQYF. The CDR3 DNA reads as TGTGCCATCAGTGAGTCCGGCTCCTACGAGCAGTACTTC.